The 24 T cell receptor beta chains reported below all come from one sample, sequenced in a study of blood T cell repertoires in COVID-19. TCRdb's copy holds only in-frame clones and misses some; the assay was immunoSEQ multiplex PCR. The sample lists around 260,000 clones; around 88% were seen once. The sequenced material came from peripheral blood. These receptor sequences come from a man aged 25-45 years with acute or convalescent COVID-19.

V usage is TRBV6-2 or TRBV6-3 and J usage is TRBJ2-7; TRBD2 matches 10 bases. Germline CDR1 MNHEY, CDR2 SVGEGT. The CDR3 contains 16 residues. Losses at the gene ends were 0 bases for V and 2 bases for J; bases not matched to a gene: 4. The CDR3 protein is CASSYSSSGSTYEQYF. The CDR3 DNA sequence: TGTGCCAGCAGTTACTCTTCTAGCGGGAGTACCTACGAGCAGTACTTC.

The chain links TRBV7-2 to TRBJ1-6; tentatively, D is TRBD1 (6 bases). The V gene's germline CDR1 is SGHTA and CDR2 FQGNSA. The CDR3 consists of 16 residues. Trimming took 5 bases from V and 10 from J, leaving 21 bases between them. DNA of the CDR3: TGTGCCAGCAGCCCTCAGGGAGGGGGAAACGGATCACCCCTCCACTTT. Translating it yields CASSPQGGGNGSPLHF.

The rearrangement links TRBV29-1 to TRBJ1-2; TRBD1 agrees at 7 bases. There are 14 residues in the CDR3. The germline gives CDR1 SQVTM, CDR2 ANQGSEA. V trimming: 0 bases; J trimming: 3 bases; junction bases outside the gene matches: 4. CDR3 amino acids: CSVEDGTDYYGYTF. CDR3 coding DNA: TGCAGCGTTGAAGATGGGACAGATTACTATGGCTACACCTTC.

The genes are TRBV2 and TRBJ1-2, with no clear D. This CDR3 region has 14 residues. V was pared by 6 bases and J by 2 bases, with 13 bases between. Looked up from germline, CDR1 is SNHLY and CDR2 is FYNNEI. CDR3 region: CASSPLGVNYGYTF. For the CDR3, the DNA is TGTGCCAGCAGCCCCCTCGGAGTGAACTATGGCTACACCTTC.

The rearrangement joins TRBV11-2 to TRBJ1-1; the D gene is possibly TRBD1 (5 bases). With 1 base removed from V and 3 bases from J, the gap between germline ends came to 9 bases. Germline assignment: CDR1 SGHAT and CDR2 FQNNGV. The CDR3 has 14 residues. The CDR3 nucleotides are TGTGCCAGCAGCTTAGCCCAGGGCCACACTGAAGCTTTCTTT. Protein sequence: CASSLAQGHTEAFF.

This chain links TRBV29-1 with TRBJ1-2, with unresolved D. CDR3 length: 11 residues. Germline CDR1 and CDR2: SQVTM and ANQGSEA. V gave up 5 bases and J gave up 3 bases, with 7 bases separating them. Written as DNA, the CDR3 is TGCAGCGTTACCCGGGACTATGGCTACACCTTC. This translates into CSVTRDYGYTF. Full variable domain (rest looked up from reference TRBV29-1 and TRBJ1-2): SAVISQKPSRDICQRGTSLTIQCQVDSQVTMMFWYRQQPGQSLTLIATANQGSEATYESGFVIDKFPISRPNLTFSTLTVSNMSPEDSSIYLCSVTRDYGYTFGSGTRLTVV.

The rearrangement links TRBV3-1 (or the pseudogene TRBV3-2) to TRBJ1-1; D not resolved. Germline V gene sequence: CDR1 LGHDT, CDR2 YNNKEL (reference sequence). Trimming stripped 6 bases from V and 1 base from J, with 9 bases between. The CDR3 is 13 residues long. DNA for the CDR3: TGTGCCAGCAGTCGAAACAGGAACACTGAAGCTTTCTTT. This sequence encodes CASSRNRNTEAFF.

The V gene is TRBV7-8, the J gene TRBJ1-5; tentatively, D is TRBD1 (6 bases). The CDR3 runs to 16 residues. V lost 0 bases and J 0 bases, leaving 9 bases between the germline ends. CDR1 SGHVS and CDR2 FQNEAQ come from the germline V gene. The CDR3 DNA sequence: TGTGCCAGCAGCTTAGCCTGGGGGCGTAGCAATCAGCCCCAGCATTTT. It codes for CASSLAWGRSNQPQHF. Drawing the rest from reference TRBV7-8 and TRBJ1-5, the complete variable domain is GAGVSQSPRYKVAKRGQDVALRCDPISGHVSLFWYQQALGQGPEFLTYFQNEAQLDKSGLPSDRFFAERPEGSVSTLKIQRTQQEDSAVYLCASSLAWGRSNQPQHFGDGTRLSIL.

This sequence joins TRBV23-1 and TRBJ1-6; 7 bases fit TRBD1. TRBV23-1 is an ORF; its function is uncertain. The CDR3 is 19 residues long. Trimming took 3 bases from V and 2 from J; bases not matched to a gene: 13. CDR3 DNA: TGCGCCAGCAGTCATGAGGGGGCGGCGGAGGCTACCTATAATTCACCCCTCCACTTT. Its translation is CASSHEGAAEATYNSPLHF.

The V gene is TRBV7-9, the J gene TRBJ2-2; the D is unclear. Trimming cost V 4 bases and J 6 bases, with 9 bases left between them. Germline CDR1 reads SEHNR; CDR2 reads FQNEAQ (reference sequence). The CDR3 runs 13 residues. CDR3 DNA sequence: TGTGCCAGCAGCTCAAAAATCCCCGGGGAGCTGTTTTTT. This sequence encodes CASSSKIPGELFF.

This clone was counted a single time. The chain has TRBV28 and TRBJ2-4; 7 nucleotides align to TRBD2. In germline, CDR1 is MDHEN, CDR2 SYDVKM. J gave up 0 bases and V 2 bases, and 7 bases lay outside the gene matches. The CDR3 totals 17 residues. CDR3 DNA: TGTGCCAGCAGTTTAATCGGGGGGAACCTAGCCAAAAACATTCAGTACTTC. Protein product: CASSLIGGNLAKNIQYF.

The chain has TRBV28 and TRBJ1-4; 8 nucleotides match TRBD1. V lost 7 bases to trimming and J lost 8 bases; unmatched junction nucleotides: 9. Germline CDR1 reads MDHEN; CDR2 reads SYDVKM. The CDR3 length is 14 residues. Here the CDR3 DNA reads TGTGCCAGCACCCCAGGGGGCGGGGAAGAAAAACTGTTTTTT. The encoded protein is CASTPGGGEEKLFF. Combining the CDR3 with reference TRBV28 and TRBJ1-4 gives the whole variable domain DVKVTQSSRYLVKRTGEKVFLECVQDMDHENMFWYRQDPGLGLRLIYFSYDVKMKEKGDIPEGYSVSREKKERFSLILESASTNQTSMYLCASTPGGGEEKLFFGSGTQLSVL.

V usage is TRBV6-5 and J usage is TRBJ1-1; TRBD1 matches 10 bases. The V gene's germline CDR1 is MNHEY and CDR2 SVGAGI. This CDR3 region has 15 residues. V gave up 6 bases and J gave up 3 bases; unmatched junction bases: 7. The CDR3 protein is CASRRQGALDTEAFF. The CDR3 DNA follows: TGTGCCAGCAGGAGACAGGGGGCCTTGGACACTGAAGCTTTCTTT.

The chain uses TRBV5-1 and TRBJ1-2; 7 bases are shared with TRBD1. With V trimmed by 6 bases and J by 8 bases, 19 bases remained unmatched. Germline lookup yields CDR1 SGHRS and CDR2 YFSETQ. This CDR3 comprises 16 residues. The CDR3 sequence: CASTPGQISPTIGYTF. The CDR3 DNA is TGCGCCAGCACCCCGGGACAGATATCTCCAACGATCGGCTACACCTTC.

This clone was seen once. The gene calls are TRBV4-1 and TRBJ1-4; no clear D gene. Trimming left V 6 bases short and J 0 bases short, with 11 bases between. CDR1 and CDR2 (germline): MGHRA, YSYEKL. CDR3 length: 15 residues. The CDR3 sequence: CASRSPGTTNEKLFF. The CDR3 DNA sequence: TGCGCCAGCAGGAGTCCGGGAACAACTAATGAAAAACTGTTTTTT.

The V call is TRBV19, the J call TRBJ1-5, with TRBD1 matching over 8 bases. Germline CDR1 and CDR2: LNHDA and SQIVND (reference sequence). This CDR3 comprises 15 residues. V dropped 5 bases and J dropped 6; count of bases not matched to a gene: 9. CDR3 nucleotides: TGTGCCAGTAGTTTTGGACAGGGCGGTACTCAGCCCCAGCATTTT. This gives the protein CASSFGQGGTQPQHF.

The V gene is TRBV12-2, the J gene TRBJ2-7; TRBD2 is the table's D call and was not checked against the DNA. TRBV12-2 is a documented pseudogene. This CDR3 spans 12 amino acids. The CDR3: CASRRPLYEQYF. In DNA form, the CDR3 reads TGTGCAAGTCGCCGCCCACTTTACGAGCAGTACTTC.

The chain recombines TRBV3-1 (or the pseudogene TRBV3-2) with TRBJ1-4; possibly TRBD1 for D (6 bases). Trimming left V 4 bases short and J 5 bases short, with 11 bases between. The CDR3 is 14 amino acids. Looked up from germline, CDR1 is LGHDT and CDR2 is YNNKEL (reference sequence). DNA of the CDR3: TGTGCCAGCAGCCGAGGACAGCTAAATGAAAAACTGTTTTTT. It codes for CASSRGQLNEKLFF.

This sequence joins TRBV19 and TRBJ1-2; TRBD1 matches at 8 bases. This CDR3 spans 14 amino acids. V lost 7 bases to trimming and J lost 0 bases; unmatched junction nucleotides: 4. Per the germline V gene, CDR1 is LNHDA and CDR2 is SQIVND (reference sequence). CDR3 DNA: TGTGCCAGTACTCAGACAGGGGCTAACTATGGCTACACCTTC. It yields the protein CASTQTGANYGYTF. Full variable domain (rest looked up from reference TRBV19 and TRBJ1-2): DGGITQSPKYLFRKEGQNVTLSCEQNLNHDAMYWYRQDPGQGLRLIYYSQIVNDFQKGDIAEGYSVSREKKESFPLTVTSAQKNPTAFYLCASTQTGANYGYTFGSGTRLTVV.

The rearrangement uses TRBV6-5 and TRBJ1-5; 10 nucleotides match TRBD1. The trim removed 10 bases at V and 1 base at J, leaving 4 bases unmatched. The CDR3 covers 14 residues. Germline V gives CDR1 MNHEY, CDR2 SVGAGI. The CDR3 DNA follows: TGTGCCACACGACAGGGGGCGAGCAATCAGCCCCAGCATTTT. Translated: CATRQGASNQPQHF.

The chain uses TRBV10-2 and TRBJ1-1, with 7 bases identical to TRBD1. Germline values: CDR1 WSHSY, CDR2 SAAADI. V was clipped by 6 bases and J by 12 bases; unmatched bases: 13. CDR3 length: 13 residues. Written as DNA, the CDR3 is TGCGCCAGCAGGAAACCTCAGGGGGTTAATTCTTTCTTT. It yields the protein CASRKPQGVNSFF.

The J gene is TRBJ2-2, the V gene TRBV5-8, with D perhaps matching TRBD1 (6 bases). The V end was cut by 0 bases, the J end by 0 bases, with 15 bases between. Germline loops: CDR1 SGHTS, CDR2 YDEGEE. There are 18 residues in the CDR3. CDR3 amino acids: CASSLDGGGRTNTGELFF. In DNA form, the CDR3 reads TGTGCCAGCAGCTTGGACGGTGGGGGCAGAACGAACACCGGGGAGCTGTTTTTT.

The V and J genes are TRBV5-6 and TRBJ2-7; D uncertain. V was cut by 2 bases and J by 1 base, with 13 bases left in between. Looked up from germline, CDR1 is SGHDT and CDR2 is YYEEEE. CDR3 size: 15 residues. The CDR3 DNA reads TGTGCCAGCAGCTTTTTCGCTGCAGGTTCCTACGAGCAGTACTTC. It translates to CASSFFAAGSYEQYF. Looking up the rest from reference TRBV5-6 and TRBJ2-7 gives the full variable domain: DAGVTQSPTHLIKTRGQQVTLRCSPKSGHDTVSWYQQALGQGPQFIFQYYEEEERQRGNFPDRFSGHQFPNYSSELNVNALLLGDSALYLCASSFFAAGSYEQYFGPGTRLTVT.

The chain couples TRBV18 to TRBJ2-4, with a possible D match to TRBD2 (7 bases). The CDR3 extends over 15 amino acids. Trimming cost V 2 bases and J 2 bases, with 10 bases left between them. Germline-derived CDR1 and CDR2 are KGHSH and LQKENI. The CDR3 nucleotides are TGTGCCAGCTCACCAACCGGGGGGCCCAAAAACATTCAGTACTTC. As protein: CASSPTGGPKNIQYF.